Following are 15 T cell receptor beta chains from one sample sequenced in a study of OX40 agonist ivuxolimab in advanced cancers. The library was generated by the immunoSEQ multiplex PCR assay. The source is immuneACCESS, and TCRdb retained only in-frame sequences with V and J called. Part of the clones is not carried over; for the studies checked, unresolved V genes explain less than half of this, and the remainder is unexplained. For this sample the table gives some 69,000 clones, of which nearly 90% were detected only once. The ten largest clones capture roughly 4.2% of the sample. The sample in question was CD4+ or CD8+ T cells sorted from blood, obtained in a trial of the OX40 agonist ivuxolimab. The origin of the receptors is an adult with an advanced solid tumor such as melanoma, head and neck, liver or kidney cancer.

This chain uses TRBV7-3 with TRBJ1-1; D ambiguous. Trimming shortened V by 5 bases and J by 4 bases, and 32 bases separated the two germline ends. This CDR3 region has 20 residues. CDR1 SGHTA and CDR2 FQGTGA come from the germline V gene. DNA for the CDR3: TGTGCCAGCAGCCACATCTTACTTCGGACTGTCCGGGGATGGGGCACTGAAGCTTTCTTT. Protein: CASSHILLRTVRGWGTEAFF.

This chain joins TRBV11-2 and TRBJ2-5, with TRBD2 matching 11 bases. CDR3 length: 14 residues. J was trimmed by 5 bases and V by 5 bases; bases with no gene match: 4. Germline CDR1 and CDR2: SGHAT and FQNNGV. CDR3 coding DNA: TGTGCCAGCAGCCGTAGCGGGAGGGCCGAGACCCAGTACTTC. This codes for CASSRSGRAETQYF.

The genes are TRBV28 and TRBJ2-7; tentatively, D is TRBD2 (5 bases). V gave up 2 bases and J gave up 4 bases, with 12 bases separating them. The germline V gene has CDR1 MDHEN and CDR2 SYDVKM. This CDR3 has 14 amino acids. The CDR3 reads CASSLTFAGYEQYF. CDR3 nucleotide sequence: TGTGCCAGCAGTTTAACTTTCGCGGGTTACGAGCAGTACTTC. Variable domain in full (rest from reference TRBV28 and TRBJ2-7): DVKVTQSSRYLVKRTGEKVFLECVQDMDHENMFWYRQDPGLGLRLIYFSYDVKMKEKGDIPEGYSVSREKKERFSLILESASTNQTSMYLCASSLTFAGYEQYFGPGTRLTVT.

This chain uses TRBV27 with TRBJ2-4, with D hard to call. The CDR3 is 13 residues long. Per the germline V gene, CDR1 is MNHEY and CDR2 is SMNVEV (reference sequence). V was pared by 5 bases and J by 3 bases, with 8 bases between. As DNA, the CDR3 is TGTGCCAGCAGTCCCCCGGTCAAAAACATTCAGTACTTC. Encoded protein: CASSPPVKNIQYF.

This sequence joins TRBV19 and TRBJ1-1, with D possibly matching TRBD1 (6 bases). The CDR3 is 14 amino acids. V was trimmed by 6 bases and J by 7 bases, leaving 18 bases between them. Germline V gene lookup returns CDR1 LNHDA and CDR2 SQIVND (reference sequence). Written as DNA, the CDR3 is TGTGCCAGTAGCAGGACAGTGGATGTTGGTGAAGCTTTCTTT. It specifies CASSRTVDVGEAFF.

The chain is built from TRBV5-1 and TRBJ2-7; 13 positions match TRBD2. Germline V gene data show CDR1 as SGHRS and CDR2 as YFSETQ. J lost 7 bases, V lost 4 bases, and 8 bases had no gene match. CDR3 size: 15 residues. This CDR3 reads CASSHQGLAGWEQYF. CDR3 DNA: TGCGCCAGCAGCCACCAGGGACTAGCGGGATGGGAGCAGTACTTC.

The V gene is TRBV6-5, the J gene TRBJ2-4, with 9 bases lining up with TRBD1. From germline, CDR1 is MNHEY and CDR2 SVGAGI. J lost 8 bases, V lost 7 bases, and 9 bases had no gene match. The CDR3 sequence is 14 residues long. DNA of the CDR3: TGTGCCAGCACCGGGGGGACAGGGTCCCACATTCAGTACTTC. As protein: CASTGGTGSHIQYF.

The J gene is TRBJ2-1, the V gene TRBV11-3; weak D call: TRBD1 (7 bases). Germline CDR1 SGHNT, CDR2 YENEEA. The length of the CDR3 is 17 residues. V lost 5 bases and J 0 bases, leaving 17 bases between the germline ends. CDR3 coding DNA: TGTGCCAGCAGCCAGGGGGGACCGGGGCTCTCCTACAATGAGCAGTTCTTC. It encodes CASSQGGPGLSYNEQFF. Combining the CDR3 with reference TRBV11-3 and TRBJ2-1 gives the whole variable domain EAGVVQSPRYKIIEKKQPVAFWCNPISGHNTLYWYLQNLGQGPELLIRYENEEAVDDSQLPKDRFSAERLKGVDSTLKIQPAELGDSAVYLCASSQGGPGLSYNEQFFGPGTRLTVL.

V is TRBV6-5 and J is TRBJ2-7, with D possibly TRBD1 on 6 matching bases. The V end lost 7 bases, the J end lost 1 base, and 14 bases lay between the germline ends. Germline loops: CDR1 MNHEY, CDR2 SVGAGI. CDR3 length equals 14 residues. Here the CDR3 reads CASKPGQISYEQYF. The CDR3 nucleotides read TGTGCCAGCAAGCCGGGACAAATTTCCTACGAGCAGTACTTC.

This chain links TRBV7-3 with TRBJ2-2; 11 bases line up with TRBD1. Germline CDR1 SGHTA, CDR2 FQGTGA. The ends lost 5 bases at V and 4 bases at J; junction bases unmatched: 6. The CDR3 length is 16 residues. The CDR3 sequence: CASSPTGTGGTGELFF. CDR3 nucleotide sequence: TGTGCCAGCAGCCCGACCGGGACAGGGGGCACCGGGGAGCTGTTTTTT. The full variable domain, rest sourced from reference TRBV7-3 and TRBJ2-2, is GAGVSQTPSNKVTEKGKYVELRCDPISGHTALYWYRQSLGQGPEFLIYFQGTGAADDSGLPNDRFFAVRPEGSVSTLKIQRTERGDSAVYLCASSPTGTGGTGELFFGEGSRLTVL.

The rearrangement uses TRBV4-1 and TRBJ1-4; 9 bases line up with TRBD1. Germline values: CDR1 MGHRA, CDR2 YSYEKL. Trimming took 7 bases from V and 5 from J; bases not matched to a gene: 8. The CDR3 extends over 15 amino acids. Here the CDR3 DNA reads TGCGCCAGCACCCGGGTTGGACAGGGGAATGAAAAACTGTTTTTT. Translating it yields CASTRVGQGNEKLFF.

The chain couples TRBV10-3 to TRBJ1-1; D remains unclear. V lost 5 bases and J 2 bases, leaving 12 bases between the germline ends. Germline values: CDR1 ENHRY, CDR2 SYGVKD. The CDR3 has 14 amino acids. The DNA of the CDR3 is TGTGCCATCAGTCCAGGTGGTATTAACACTGAAGCTTTCTTT. This gives the protein CAISPGGINTEAFF.

The chain couples TRBV9 to TRBJ2-2; 7 bases agree with TRBD1. After removal of 1 base from V and 1 base from J, the junction contained 4 bases not matched to a gene. This CDR3 comprises 16 residues. The germline V gene encodes CDR1 SGDLS and CDR2 YYNGEE. The CDR3 here is CASSVRGGLNTGELFF. CDR3 sequence (DNA): TGTGCCAGCAGCGTACGAGGGGGCCTGAACACCGGGGAGCTGTTTTTT.

The chain combines TRBV27 with TRBJ2-3, with 12 bases fitting TRBD2. This CDR3 contains 17 residues. From germline, CDR1 is MNHEY and CDR2 SMNVEV (reference sequence). V was pared by 4 bases and J by 3 bases, with 8 bases of the junction left unmatched. This CDR3 reads CASSSRTSGMITDTQYF. The CDR3 nucleotides are TGTGCCAGCAGTTCCCGGACTAGCGGGATGATAACAGATACGCAGTATTTT.

V usage is TRBV19 and J usage is TRBJ2-3, with D unclear. Germline V gene sequence: CDR1 LNHDA, CDR2 SQIVND (reference sequence). V lost 7 bases and J 0 bases, leaving 14 bases between the germline ends. The CDR3 is 15 residues long. CDR3 sequence reads: CASKKRPLSTDTQYF. The CDR3 nucleotides read TGTGCCAGTAAGAAGCGCCCTTTGAGCACAGATACGCAGTATTTT.